This T cell receptor beta chain appears in the sequencing data of a study of cytomegalovirus exposure and HLA in healthy donors. Germline V CDR1 and CDR2: MDHEN, SYDVKM. The CDR3 loop spans 16 amino acids. The V end was cut by 2 bases, the J end by 0 bases, with 8 bases between. Study observations and caveats: A later analysis showed that HLA-associated TCR beta chains had undergone more clonal expansion than equally common others.

PCR used 60 Vbeta primers and 13 Jbeta primers. TCRdb's table, derived via immunoSEQ multiplex PCR, lists solely in-frame clones and lacks some. The sample lists 100,000 or so clones; around 86% were seen once. A few counts support this clone. What it binds is unknown. Source material: PBMCs. This clonotype was obtained from a man aged 25 to 40 in good health and CMV-seropositive. The chain joins TRBV28 to TRBJ2-6; D not resolved. CDR3 amino acids: CASSLDRHSGANVLTF. The CDR3 DNA follows: TGTGCCAGCAGTTTAGACCGACACTCTGGGGCCAACGTCCTGACTTTC.